This is a list of T cell receptor beta chains from one sample in a study of control samples from healthy donors and cancer patients. Using immunoSEQ multiplex PCR, the repertoire was profiled, and TCRdb retains in-frame clones only, with some absent. The sample gives around 170,000 clones, around 91% of which show up once; 1.3% to 1.5% is in the top ten. Specimen: blood. These receptors came from a woman aged 50 to 60 in good health. The CDR3 runs from the conserved cysteine through the conserved F or W. D genes are given only for firm matches. Some rows mark clone size as missing; the rest say once, few, many or name a class of expanded clone.

CDR3aa,CDR3nt,d_gene,j_gene,v_gene,abundance
CASSTGFGRNTIYF,TGTGCCAGCAGTACAGGGTTCGGGCGAAACACCATATATTTT,NA,TRBJ1-3,TRBV6-5,few
CASSQPLGSSGNTIYF,TGCGCCAGCAGCCAACCTCTTGGAAGCTCTGGAAACACCATATATTTT,NA,TRBJ1-3,TRBV4-1,few
CASSQGGLVAEAFF,TGTGCCAGCAGCCAGGGGGGTCTTGTGGCTGAAGCTTTCTTT,TRBD1,TRBJ1-1,TRBV7-2,NA
CASSRGQGANEQFF,TGTGCCAGTAGTCGAGGGCAAGGAGCCAATGAGCAGTTCTTC,NA,TRBJ2-1,TRBV19,NA
CASSTPRGRQEGQPQHF,TGTGCCAGCAGCACCCCCCGGGGCAGACAGGAGGGTCAGCCCCAGCATTTT,NA,TRBJ1-5,TRBV21-1,NA
CASSLGGGETQYF,TGTGCCAGCAGCTTAGGAGGAGGAGAGACCCAGTACTTC,NA,TRBJ2-5,TRBV7-3,once
CASSKAGLAGGLDNEQFF,TGTGCCAGCAGCAAAGCGGGACTAGCGGGAGGACTAGACAATGAGCAGTTCTTC,NA,TRBJ2-1,TRBV21-1,once
CASSLIPSGSTDTQYF,TGTGCCAGCAGTTTAATCCCTAGCGGTAGCACAGATACGCAGTATTTT,TRBD2,TRBJ2-3,TRBV27,once
CASSQDSDTDTQYF,TGCGCCAGCAGCCAAGATTCTGACACAGATACGCAGTATTTT,NA,TRBJ2-3,TRBV4-3,NA
CAVEFRPYGYTF,TGTGCGGTGGAGTTTCGACCCTATGGCTACACCTTC,NA,TRBJ1-2,TRBV6-5,NA
CASSVQSSVSTDTQYF,TGTGCCAGCAGCGTACAATCTAGCGTCAGCACAGATACGCAGTATTTT,NA,TRBJ2-3,TRBV9,NA
CAWSANGGPLEKLFF,TGTGCCTGGAGTGCCAACGGGGGGCCGCTAGAAAAACTGTTTTTT,NA,TRBJ1-4,TRBV30,NA
CASSQDWGGRSEAFF,TGTGCCAGCAGCCAAGATTGGGGGGGGAGGTCTGAAGCTTTCTTT,NA,TRBJ1-1,TRBV3-1/TRBV3-2,NA
CSAPSTGETQYF,TGCAGCGCCCCCTCGACGGGAGAGACCCAGTACTTC,NA,TRBJ2-5,TRBV29-1,NA
CASSTGTGGWRGYTF,TGTGCCAGCAGCACAGGGACAGGGGGTTGGAGAGGCTACACCTTC,TRBD1,TRBJ1-2,TRBV9,NA
CATSRRGEGNTIYF,TGTGCCACCAGCAGGAGGGGTGAGGGAAACACCATATATTTT,NA,TRBJ1-3,TRBV15,once
CASIPSSPMGNTIYF,TGTGCCAGCATCCCATCCTCTCCGATGGGAAACACCATATATTTT,NA,TRBJ1-3,TRBV6-2/TRBV6-3,NA
CASSSPGPMNTEAFF,TGTGCCAGCAGTTCCCCCGGACCGATGAACACTGAAGCTTTCTTT,NA,TRBJ1-1,TRBV6-2/TRBV6-3,NA
CASSWGKGTGELGYTF,TGTGCCAGCAGCTGGGGTAAAGGGACAGGCGAATTAGGCTACACCTTC,TRBD1,TRBJ1-2,TRBV7-3,NA
CASSLWEGAPGYTF,TGCGCCAGCAGCTTGTGGGAGGGGGCGCCTGGCTACACCTTC,TRBD1,TRBJ1-2,TRBV5-1,once
CASSVPGTDTQYF,TGTGCCAGCAGCGTACCGGGCACAGATACGCAGTATTTT,NA,TRBJ2-3,TRBV9,NA
CASSLASNTGELFF,TGTGCCAGCAGCTTAGCCTCGAACACCGGGGAGCTGTTTTTT,NA,TRBJ2-2,TRBV7-8,few
CASSSGSYQETQYF,TGTGCCAGCAGTTCAGGGTCGTACCAAGAGACCCAGTACTTC,NA,TRBJ2-5,TRBV2,NA
CASSLRGQGQAFF,TGTGCCAGCAGCTTAAGGGGACAGGGGCAAGCTTTCTTT,TRBD1,TRBJ1-1,TRBV7-2,NA
CASTWQGHTGELFF,TGCGCCAGCACCTGGCAGGGCCACACCGGGGAGCTGTTTTTT,NA,TRBJ2-2,TRBV5-1,NA
CASSLRGAPGELFF,TGTGCCAGCAGCCTCCGGGGTGCCCCCGGGGAGCTGTTTTTT,NA,TRBJ2-2,TRBV3-1/TRBV3-2,NA
CASSRDINEKLFF,TGTGCCAGCTCCCGGGATATTAATGAAAAACTGTTTTTT,NA,TRBJ1-4,TRBV18,NA
CASSLRQSNQPQHF,TGTGCCAGCAGTCTACGACAGTCCAATCAGCCCCAGCATTTT,NA,TRBJ1-5,TRBV2,NA
CASRSSLSSPLHF,TGTGCCAGCAGATCCTCATTGAGTTCACCCCTCCACTTT,NA,TRBJ1-6,TRBV4-2,NA
CAINSGTVNQPQHF,TGTGCCATCAATTCCGGGACGGTCAATCAGCCCCAGCATTTT,NA,TRBJ1-5,TRBV10-3,NA
CASSVGPNTEAFF,TGTGCCAGCAGCGTAGGTCCGAACACTGAAGCTTTCTTT,NA,TRBJ1-1,TRBV9,few
CASSRSGGTTYEQYF,TGTGCCAGCAGCCGCAGCGGGGGGACCACCTACGAGCAGTACTTC,TRBD2,TRBJ2-7,TRBV11-2,NA
CASSFPPGTGLSDGYTF,TGTGCCAGCAGCTTCCCCCCTGGGACAGGGTTGAGCGATGGCTACACCTTC,TRBD1,TRBJ1-2,TRBV13,NA
CASSVGPGEATGELFF,TGTGCCAGCAGCGTAGGTCCGGGAGAGGCTACCGGGGAGCTGTTTTTT,NA,TRBJ2-2,TRBV9,NA
CASSGRISTEAFF,TGTGCCAGCAGCGGGCGGATCAGCACTGAAGCTTTCTTT,NA,TRBJ1-1,TRBV7-9,NA
CASSDGAGMNTEAFF,TGTGCCAGCAGTGATGGAGCAGGAATGAACACTGAAGCTTTCTTT,NA,TRBJ1-1,TRBV6-1,NA
CASSIPRGQPQHF,TGTGCCAGTAGTATACCGAGAGGGCAGCCCCAGCATTTT,NA,TRBJ1-5,TRBV19,NA
CASSPGRAWETQYF,TGCGCCAGCAGCCCGGGGAGGGCCTGGGAGACCCAGTACTTC,TRBD2,TRBJ2-5,TRBV5-1,NA
CASSYRAMEPKLFF,TGTGCCAGCAGCTACAGGGCCATGGAACCAAAACTGTTTTTT,NA,TRBJ1-4,TRBV7-2,NA
CASSASDSLLDEKLFF,TGTGCCAGCAGCGCCTCGGACAGCCTCTTGGATGAAAAACTGTTTTTT,NA,TRBJ1-4,TRBV9,NA
CASTFGASYEQYF,TGTGCCAGCACCTTTGGGGCCTCCTACGAGCAGTACTTC,NA,TRBJ2-7,TRBV6-5,NA